This T cell receptor (beta chain) was recorded in a study of blood T cell repertoires in COVID-19. Study context: Collection of acute and convalescent COVID-19 samples took place in the United States, Italy and Spain. The cDNA or gDNA used as material had been derived from T cells, B-cell-depleted T cells, or PBMCs.

The CDR3 contains 15 residues. After removal of 8 bases from V and 1 base from J, the junction contained 9 bases not matched to a gene. In germline, CDR1 is KGHSH, CDR2 LQKENI. This clone was recorded once. Per the authors' pipeline: Amplified reference gene primers provided the basis for estimating nucleated cell counts. Profiled with immunoSEQ multiplex PCR; TCRdb holds only in-frame clones, not every one. From that table come the V and J calls and clone size; the DNA was used to work out D and trimming. The sample lists a few hundred thousand clones; roughly 88% were seen once. Enrolled during active infection, Seattle patients were then followed longitudinally.

The sequencing sample was made of peripheral blood. This TCR came from a woman in her seventies with COVID-19, enrolled during active disease. The chain couples TRBV18 to TRBJ1-1; 8 bases are a match to TRBD1. The chain's CDR3 is CASLAGQGGNTEAFF. CDR3 bases: TGTGCCAGCCTAGCAGGACAGGGCGGGAACACTGAAGCTTTCTTT.